This passage covers 23 T cell receptor beta chains from one sample sequenced in a study of PD-1 blockade in classical Hodgkin lymphoma. After autologous stem cell transplantation all patients relapsed, and prior brentuximab vedotin exposure differed between cohorts. Generated by immunoSEQ multiplex PCR, the TCRdb table keeps only in-frame clones and is missing some. There are over 25,000 clones in the sample; about four fifths occur only once, and 9.5% to 13% lies in the top ten. The input for sequencing was peripheral blood mononuclear cells (PBMCs), taken before the second cycle of nivolumab. These receptors were collected from a human donor with classical Hodgkin lymphoma.

V usage is TRBV5-1 and J usage is TRBJ2-7, with D perhaps TRBD2 (5 bases). Germline V gene sequence: CDR1 SGHRS, CDR2 YFSETQ. V was clipped by 0 bases and J by 6 bases, with 10 bases between them. There are 13 residues in the CDR3. The CDR3 protein is CASSLGAGGEQYF. Written as DNA, the CDR3 is TGCGCCAGCAGCTTGGGGGCGGGCGGCGAGCAGTACTTC.

This clone came up once. V gene TRBV6-5 combines with J gene TRBJ2-7; the match to TRBD1 covers 11 bases. The CDR3 runs to 14 residues. CDR1 and CDR2 from the germline V gene are MNHEY and SVGAGI. The J segment lost 7 bases and the V segment lost 2 bases, leaving 4 bases of the junction unmatched. The CDR3 protein is CASSYTGQGGEQYF. In DNA, the CDR3 is TGTGCCAGCAGTTACACGGGACAGGGGGGGGAGCAGTACTTC.

The V and J genes are TRBV5-1 and TRBJ1-4; maybe TRBD1 (5 bases). CDR1 and CDR2 (germline): SGHRS, YFSETQ. The CDR3 totals 15 residues. Trimming removed 5 bases from V and 7 bases from J, with 18 bases in between. DNA of the CDR3: TGCGCCAGCAGTAAAGGAGGGGACTCGGGTGAAAAACTGTTTTTT. Translation: CASSKGGDSGEKLFF.

In this sample, this clone turned up a few times. Other nucleotide sequences in the sample specify the same CDR3. The V call is TRBV6-5, the J call TRBJ2-7, with 7 bases lining up with TRBD2. CDR1 is MNHEY, CDR2 SVGAGI, per germline. V shed 2 bases, J shed 0 bases, and the junction held 1 base outside the gene matches. This CDR3 contains 14 residues. The CDR3 sequence is CASSYPGGSYEQYF. The DNA of the CDR3 is TGTGCCAGCAGTTACCCGGGGGGCTCCTACGAGCAGTACTTC.

The chain recombines TRBV11-2 with TRBJ2-5, with 9 bases matching TRBD1. Germline V gene lookup returns CDR1 SGHAT and CDR2 FQNNGV. With 3 bases clipped from V and 5 bases from J, the junction kept 4 bases outside the gene matches. The CDR3 length is 14 residues. This chain's CDR3 is CASSLGQGYETQYF. The CDR3, as DNA: TGTGCCAGCAGCTTGGGACAGGGCTATGAGACCCAGTACTTC.

This rearrangement joins TRBV19 to TRBJ2-1; possibly TRBD2 for D (5 bases). Trimming removed 5 bases from V and 7 bases from J, with 24 bases in between. This CDR3 is 17 amino acids long. The germline CDR1 and CDR2 sequences are LNHDA and SQIVND (reference sequence). The CDR3 sequence is CASSETLSAGLQNEQFF. The CDR3 DNA reads as TGTGCCAGTAGTGAAACCTTGAGCGCGGGCCTACAAAATGAGCAGTTCTTC.

The V and J genes are TRBV6-5 and TRBJ2-7; no clear D. Trimming cost V 0 bases and J 7 bases, with 10 bases left between them. The CDR3 is 13 residues long. Germline CDR1 MNHEY, CDR2 SVGAGI. CDR3 nucleotide sequence: TGTGCCAGCAGTTACTCGTGGCTAGTAGAGCAGTACTTC. Protein sequence: CASSYSWLVEQYF.

This clone counts as medium-sized. The chain couples TRBV28 to TRBJ1-2; TRBD1 aligns across 7 bases. Germline V CDR1 and CDR2: MDHEN, SYDVKM. This CDR3 contains 14 residues. V lost 8 bases, J lost 4 bases, and 10 bases stayed unmatched. The CDR3 reads CASLTGQALYGYTF. The DNA of the CDR3 is TGTGCCAGCCTGACAGGGCAGGCCCTCTATGGCTACACCTTC.

This clone has only one observation. This rearrangement joins TRBV7-9 to TRBJ1-2; D ambiguous. V lost 5 bases and J lost 4, with 14 bases in between. Per the germline V gene, CDR1 is SEHNR and CDR2 is FQNEAQ (reference sequence). CDR3 size: 14 residues. The CDR3 DNA reads TGTGCCAGCAGCCTCCAGGCATCGCCCTATGGCTACACCTTC. Its protein product is CASSLQASPYGYTF.

The J gene is TRBJ1-4, the V gene TRBV28, with TRBD1 identical over 8 bases. CDR1 and CDR2 from the germline V gene are MDHEN and SYDVKM. The CDR3 runs to 14 residues. V shed 5 bases and J 8 bases; nucleotides not matched to a gene: 7. Written as DNA, the CDR3 is TGTGCCAGCAGTGCCTGGGACAGGAAAGAAAAACTGTTTTTT. Its translation is CASSAWDRKEKLFF.

The V and J genes are TRBV9 and TRBJ1-3; a possible D gene is TRBD1 (6 bases). From germline, CDR1 is SGDLS and CDR2 YYNGEE. The CDR3 contains 17 residues. Trimming took 2 bases from V and 2 from J, leaving 17 bases between them. CDR3 DNA sequence: TGTGCCAGCAGCGTCGGTGGAACAGGGACGGCTGGAAACACCATATATTTT. This sequence encodes CASSVGGTGTAGNTIYF.

This chain links TRBV6-1 with TRBJ1-5; TRBD1 might be the D (6 bases). Trimming removed 1 base at V and 7 bases at J, with 11 bases between. The length of the CDR3 is 14 residues. CDR1 is MNHNS and CDR2 is SASEGT in the germline V gene. Here the CDR3 reads CASSEEGGRQPQHF. CDR3 DNA: TGTGCCAGCAGTGAAGAGGGGGGGAGACAGCCCCAGCATTTT.

The chain joins TRBV27 to TRBJ2-2, with D unresolved. The germline gives CDR1 MNHEY, CDR2 SMNVEV (reference sequence). Trimming left V 5 bases short and J 1 base short, with 11 bases between. The CDR3 length is 15 residues. The CDR3 spells CASSPFSRNTGELFF. In DNA form, the CDR3 reads TGTGCCAGCAGTCCCTTCTCGCGGAACACCGGGGAGCTGTTTTTT.

The chain is built from TRBV6-4 and TRBJ2-5; TRBD2 agrees at 10 bases. The V and J ends lost 4 bases and 5 bases, in that order; junction bases with no gene match: 7. The CDR3 length is 15 residues. Germline loops: CDR1 MRHNA, CDR2 SNTAGT. The CDR3 reads CASSASGGAGETQYF. For the CDR3, the DNA is TGTGCCAGCAGTGCCAGCGGGGGGGCGGGGGAGACCCAGTACTTC.

The V call is TRBV7-3, the J call TRBJ2-3; 8 bases map to TRBD2. Germline CDR1 reads SGHTA; CDR2 reads FQGTGA. CDR3 size: 15 residues. V was clipped by 5 bases and J by 3 bases; unmatched bases: 7. The CDR3 region is CASSPYGGATDTQYF. The DNA for the CDR3 is TGTGCCAGCAGCCCCTACGGGGGGGCAACAGATACGCAGTATTTT. Variable domain in full (rest from reference TRBV7-3 and TRBJ2-3): GAGVSQTPSNKVTEKGKYVELRCDPISGHTALYWYRQSLGQGPEFLIYFQGTGAADDSGLPNDRFFAVRPEGSVSTLKIQRTERGDSAVYLCASSPYGGATDTQYFGPGTRLTVL.

The V gene is TRBV19, the J gene TRBJ1-5; the D gene is possibly TRBD1 (6 bases). Germline loops: CDR1 LNHDA, CDR2 SQIVND (reference sequence). V was trimmed by 4 bases and J by 3 bases, leaving 13 bases between them. This CDR3 has 15 amino acids. This CDR3 is CASSRQENLNQPQHF. In DNA form, the CDR3 reads TGTGCCAGTAGTAGACAGGAGAATCTCAATCAGCCCCAGCATTTT.

The chain employs TRBV27 and TRBJ2-7; 12 bases map to TRBD2. CDR3 length equals 16 residues. Germline V gives CDR1 MNHEY, CDR2 SMNVEV (reference sequence). V dropped 3 bases and J dropped 7; count of bases not matched to a gene: 10. The CDR3, as DNA: TGTGCCAGCAGTTTTCTTCTAGCGGGGGGGCCAGGGGAGCAGTACTTC. Its translation: CASSFLLAGGPGEQYF.

The V call is TRBV7-8, the J call TRBJ2-1; no definite D call. V gave up 7 bases and J gave up 2 bases, with 15 bases separating them. This CDR3 region has 15 residues. Germline lookup yields CDR1 SGHVS and CDR2 FQNEAQ. The CDR3 spells CASTLSRQAYNEQFF. Written as DNA, the CDR3 is TGTGCCAGCACCCTAAGCCGGCAGGCCTACAATGAGCAGTTCTTC.

This clone was counted a single time. The CDR3 sequence is CASSPGTPNTEAFF. CDR3 bases: TGTGCCAGCAGCCCCGGGACACCTAACACTGAAGCTTTCTTT. V usage is TRBV7-6 and J usage is TRBJ1-1; weak D call: TRBD1 (6 bases). Germline V gives CDR1 SGHVS, CDR2 FNYEAQ. The CDR3 sequence is 14 residues long. Trimming shortened V by 5 bases and J by 2 bases, and 12 bases separated the two germline ends.

The J gene is TRBJ1-3, the V gene TRBV7-8; D may be TRBD1 (5 bases). V lost 5 bases to trimming and J lost 4 bases, with 18 bases between them. The CDR3 extends over 16 amino acids. Germline CDR1 is SGHVS and CDR2 is FQNEAQ. The CDR3, as DNA: TGTGCCAGCAGCCAGGGAGACTCCGGGGCGGGAAACACCATATATTTT. Encoded protein: CASSQGDSGAGNTIYF. The full variable domain, in which reference TRBV7-8 and TRBJ1-3 provide the parts outside the CDR3, is GAGVSQSPRYKVAKRGQDVALRCDPISGHVSLFWYQQALGQGPEFLTYFQNEAQLDKSGLPSDRFFAERPEGSVSTLKIQRTQQEDSAVYLCASSQGDSGAGNTIYFGEGSWLTVV.

Details on this clone: One junction end does not reproduce the germline sequence, and a read error may be involved. The chain couples TRBV5-8 to TRBJ1-6; 10 positions match TRBD1. The CDR3 extends over 15 amino acids. From germline, CDR1 is SGHTS and CDR2 YDEGEE. CDR3 region: CAGSLRDRGNSPLHF. The CDR3 DNA sequence: TGTGCCGGCAGCTTGAGGGACAGGGGTAATTCACCCCTCCACTTT.

The rearrangement uses TRBV27 and TRBJ1-1; D is unclear. With 3 bases removed from V and 8 bases from J, the gap between germline ends came to 19 bases. CDR3 length: 15 amino acids. From germline, CDR1 is MNHEY and CDR2 SMNVEV (reference sequence). CDR3: CASSFDGSGMAEAFF. CDR3 DNA: TGTGCCAGCAGTTTTGATGGATCGGGGATGGCGGAAGCTTTCTTT.

V and J are TRBV30 and TRBJ1-3; D is unclear. CDR1 and CDR2 (germline): GTSNPN, SVGIG (reference sequence). Trimming took 5 bases from V and 4 from J, leaving 15 bases between them. The CDR3 extends over 14 amino acids. The CDR3 spells CAWAGFGGGNTIYF. CDR3 nucleotide sequence: TGTGCCTGGGCCGGATTCGGAGGAGGAAACACCATATATTTT. Filled out from reference TRBV30 and TRBJ1-3, the complete variable domain reads SQTIHQWPATLVQPVGSPLSLECTVEGTSNPNLYWYRQAAGRGLQLLFYSVGIGQISSEVPQNLSASRPQDRQFILSSKKLLLSDSGFYLCAWAGFGGGNTIYFGEGSWLTVV.